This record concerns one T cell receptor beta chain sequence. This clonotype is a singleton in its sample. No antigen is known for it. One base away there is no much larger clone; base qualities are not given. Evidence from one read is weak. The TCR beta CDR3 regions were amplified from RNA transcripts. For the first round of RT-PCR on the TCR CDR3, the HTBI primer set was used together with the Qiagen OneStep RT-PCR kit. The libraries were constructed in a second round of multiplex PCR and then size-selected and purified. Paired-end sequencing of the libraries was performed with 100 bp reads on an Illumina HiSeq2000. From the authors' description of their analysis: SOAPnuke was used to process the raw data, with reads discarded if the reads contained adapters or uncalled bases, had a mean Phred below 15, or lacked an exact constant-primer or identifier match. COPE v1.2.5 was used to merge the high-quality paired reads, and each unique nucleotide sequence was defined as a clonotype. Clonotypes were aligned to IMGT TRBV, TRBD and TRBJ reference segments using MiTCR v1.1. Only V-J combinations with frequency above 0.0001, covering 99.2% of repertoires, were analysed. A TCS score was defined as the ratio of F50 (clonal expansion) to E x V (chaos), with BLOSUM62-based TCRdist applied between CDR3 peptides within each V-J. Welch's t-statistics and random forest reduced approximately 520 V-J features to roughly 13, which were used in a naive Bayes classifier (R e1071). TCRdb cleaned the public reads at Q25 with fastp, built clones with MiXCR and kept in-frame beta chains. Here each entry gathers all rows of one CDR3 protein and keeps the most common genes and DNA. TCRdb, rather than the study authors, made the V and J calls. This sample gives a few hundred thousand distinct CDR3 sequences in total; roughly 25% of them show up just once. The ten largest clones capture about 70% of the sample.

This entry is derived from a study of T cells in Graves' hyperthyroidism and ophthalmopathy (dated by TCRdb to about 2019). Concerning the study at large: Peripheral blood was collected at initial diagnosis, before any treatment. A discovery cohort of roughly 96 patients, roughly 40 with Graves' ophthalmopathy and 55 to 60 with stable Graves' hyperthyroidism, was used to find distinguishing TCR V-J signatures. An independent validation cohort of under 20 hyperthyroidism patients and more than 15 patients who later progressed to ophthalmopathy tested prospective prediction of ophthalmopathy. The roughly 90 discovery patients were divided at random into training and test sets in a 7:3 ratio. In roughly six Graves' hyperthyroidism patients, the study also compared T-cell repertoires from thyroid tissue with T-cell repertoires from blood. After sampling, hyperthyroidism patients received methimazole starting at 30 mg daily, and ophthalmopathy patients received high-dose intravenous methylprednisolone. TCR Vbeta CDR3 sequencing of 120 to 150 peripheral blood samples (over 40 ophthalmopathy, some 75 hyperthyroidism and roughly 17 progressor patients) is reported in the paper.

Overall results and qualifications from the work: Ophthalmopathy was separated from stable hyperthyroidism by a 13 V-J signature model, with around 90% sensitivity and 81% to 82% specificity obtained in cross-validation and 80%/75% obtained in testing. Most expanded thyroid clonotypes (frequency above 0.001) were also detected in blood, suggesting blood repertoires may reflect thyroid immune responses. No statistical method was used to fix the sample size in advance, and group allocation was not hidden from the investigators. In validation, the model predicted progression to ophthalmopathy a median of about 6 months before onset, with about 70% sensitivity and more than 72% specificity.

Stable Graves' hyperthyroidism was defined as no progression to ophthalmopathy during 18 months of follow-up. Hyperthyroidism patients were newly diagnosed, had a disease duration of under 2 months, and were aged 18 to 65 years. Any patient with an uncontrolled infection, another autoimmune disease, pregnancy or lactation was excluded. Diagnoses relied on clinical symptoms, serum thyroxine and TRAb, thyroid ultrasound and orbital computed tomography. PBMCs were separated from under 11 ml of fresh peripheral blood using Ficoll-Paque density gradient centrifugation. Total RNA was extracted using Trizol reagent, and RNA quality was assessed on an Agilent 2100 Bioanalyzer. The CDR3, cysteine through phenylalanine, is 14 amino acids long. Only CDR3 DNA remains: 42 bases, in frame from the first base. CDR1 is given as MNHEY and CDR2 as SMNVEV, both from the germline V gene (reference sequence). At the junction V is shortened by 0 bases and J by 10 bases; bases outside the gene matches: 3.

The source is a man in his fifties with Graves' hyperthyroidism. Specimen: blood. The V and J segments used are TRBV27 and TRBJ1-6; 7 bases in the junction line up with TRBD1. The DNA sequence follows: TGTGCCAGCAGTTTATCCTACAGGGGATCACCCCTCCACTTT. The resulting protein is CASSLSYRGSPLHF.